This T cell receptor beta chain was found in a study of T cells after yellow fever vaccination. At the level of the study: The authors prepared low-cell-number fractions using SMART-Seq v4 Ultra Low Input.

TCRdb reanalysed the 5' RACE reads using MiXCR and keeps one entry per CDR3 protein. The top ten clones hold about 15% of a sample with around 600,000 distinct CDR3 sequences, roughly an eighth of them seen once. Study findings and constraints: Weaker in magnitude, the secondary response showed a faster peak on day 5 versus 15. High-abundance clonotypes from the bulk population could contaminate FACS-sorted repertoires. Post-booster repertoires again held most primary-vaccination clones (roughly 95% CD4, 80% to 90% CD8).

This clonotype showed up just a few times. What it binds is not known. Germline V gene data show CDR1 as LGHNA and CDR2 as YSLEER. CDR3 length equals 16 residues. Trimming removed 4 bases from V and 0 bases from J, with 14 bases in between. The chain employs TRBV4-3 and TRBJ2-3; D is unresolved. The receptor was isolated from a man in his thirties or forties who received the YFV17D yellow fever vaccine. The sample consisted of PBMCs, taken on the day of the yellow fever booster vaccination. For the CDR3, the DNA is TGCGCCAGCAGCCGACAAGGCGGTTCTAGCACAGATACGCAGTATTTT. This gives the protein CASSRQGGSSTDTQYF.